This T cell receptor beta chain was recorded in a study of T cell repertoires in cytomegalovirus infection. Turning to the study itself: Through public TCR beta signatures, both CMV infection and matching HLA type were indicated.

CDR3 size: 17 residues. V trimming: 5 bases; J trimming: 3 bases; junction bases outside the gene matches: 13. The germline V gene encodes CDR1 SEHNR and CDR2 FQNEAQ (reference sequence). As to this clonotype: Its antigen is unidentified.

One entry per CDR3 protein, called by TCRdb with MiXCR from the reads. The sample lists more than 350,000 distinct CDR3 sequences; approximately 31% were seen once. Study results and limitations: The study identified carriers of CMV plus the relevant HLA from cumulative public TCR beta family frequency. What dominated the ex vivo response were HLA-C-restricted CMV-specific TCR beta clonotypes.

This chain joins TRBV7-9 and TRBJ1-2; 9 positions match TRBD1. The receptor was isolated from a human donor in good health (CMV status not recorded). Some clones in this sample may be carry-over from other donors' samples. The sequenced sample consisted of PBMCs. DNA for the CDR3: TGTGCCAGCAGCCCCGAAAGGACAGGGGTATGGGACTATGGCTACACCTTC. It translates to CASSPERTGVWDYGYTF.